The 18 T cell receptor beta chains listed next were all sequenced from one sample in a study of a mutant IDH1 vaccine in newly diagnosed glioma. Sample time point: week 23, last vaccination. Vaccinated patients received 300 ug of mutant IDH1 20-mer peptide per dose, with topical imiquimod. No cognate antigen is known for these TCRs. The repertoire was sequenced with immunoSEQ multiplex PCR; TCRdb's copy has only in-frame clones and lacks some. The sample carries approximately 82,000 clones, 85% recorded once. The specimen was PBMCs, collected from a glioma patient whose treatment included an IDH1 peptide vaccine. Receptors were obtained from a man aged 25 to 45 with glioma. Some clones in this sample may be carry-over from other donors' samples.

The CDR3 nucleotides read TGTGCCAGCAGCTTTAGCGGGGGGAACACAGATACGCAGTATTTT. Its translation is CASSFSGGNTDTQYF. The chain joins TRBV7-2 to TRBJ2-3; TRBD2 matches at 10 bases. The CDR3 runs to 15 residues. Per the germline V gene, CDR1 is SGHTA and CDR2 is FQGNSA. The junction had 2 bases not matched to a gene; V was cut back by 3 bases and J by 2 bases.

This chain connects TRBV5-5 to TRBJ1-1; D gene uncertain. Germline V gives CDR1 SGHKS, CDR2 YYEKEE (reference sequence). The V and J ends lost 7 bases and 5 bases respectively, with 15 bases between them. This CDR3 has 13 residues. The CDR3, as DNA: TGTGCCAGCCACTCCTCTATTGGGACTGAAGCTTTCTTT. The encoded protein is CASHSSIGTEAFF. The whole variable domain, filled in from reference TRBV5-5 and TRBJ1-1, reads DAGVTQSPTHLIKTRGQQVTLRCSPISGHKSVSWYQQVLGQGPQFIFQYYEKEERGRGNFPDRFSARQFPNYSSELNVNALLLGDSALYLCASHSSIGTEAFFGQGTRLTVV.

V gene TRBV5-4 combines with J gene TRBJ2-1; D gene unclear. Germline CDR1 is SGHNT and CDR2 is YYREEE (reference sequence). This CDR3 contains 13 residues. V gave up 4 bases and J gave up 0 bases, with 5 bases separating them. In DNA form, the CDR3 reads TGTGCCAGCAGCCATCACTCCTACAATGAGCAGTTCTTC. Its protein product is CASSHHSYNEQFF.

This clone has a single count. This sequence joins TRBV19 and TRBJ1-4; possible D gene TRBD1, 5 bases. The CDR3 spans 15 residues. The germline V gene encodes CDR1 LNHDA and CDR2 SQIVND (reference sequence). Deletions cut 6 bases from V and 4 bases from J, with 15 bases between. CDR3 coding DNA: TGTGCCAGTAGGATCGCCGGGACGGTTAATGAAAAACTGTTTTTT. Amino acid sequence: CASRIAGTVNEKLFF.

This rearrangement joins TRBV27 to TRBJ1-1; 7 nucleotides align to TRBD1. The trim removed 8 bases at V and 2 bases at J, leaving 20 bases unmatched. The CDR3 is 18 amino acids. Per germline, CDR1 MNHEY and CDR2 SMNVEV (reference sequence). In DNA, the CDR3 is TGTGCCAGCCAAAGACGAACTCCGAGGCAGGGGGTTAACACTGAAGCTTTCTTT. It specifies CASQRRTPRQGVNTEAFF.

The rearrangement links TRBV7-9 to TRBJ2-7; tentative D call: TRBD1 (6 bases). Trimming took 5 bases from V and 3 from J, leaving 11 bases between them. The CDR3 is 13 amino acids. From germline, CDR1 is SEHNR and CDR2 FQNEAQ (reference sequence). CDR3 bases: TGTGCCAGCAGCCAGAGAGGGGGCTACGAGCAGTACTTC. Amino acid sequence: CASSQRGGYEQYF.

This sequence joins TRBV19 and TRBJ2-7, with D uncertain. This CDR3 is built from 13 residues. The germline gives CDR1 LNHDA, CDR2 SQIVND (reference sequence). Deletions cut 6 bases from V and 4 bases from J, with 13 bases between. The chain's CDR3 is CASRGSSTYEQYF. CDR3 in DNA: TGTGCCAGTAGAGGTTCCAGTACGTACGAGCAGTACTTC.

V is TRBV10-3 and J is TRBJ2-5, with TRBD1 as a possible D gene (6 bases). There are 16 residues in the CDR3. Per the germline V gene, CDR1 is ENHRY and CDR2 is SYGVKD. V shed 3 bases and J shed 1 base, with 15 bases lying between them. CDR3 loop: CAISDLRQESQETQYF. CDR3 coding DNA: TGTGCCATCAGTGATTTACGACAGGAATCCCAAGAGACCCAGTACTTC.

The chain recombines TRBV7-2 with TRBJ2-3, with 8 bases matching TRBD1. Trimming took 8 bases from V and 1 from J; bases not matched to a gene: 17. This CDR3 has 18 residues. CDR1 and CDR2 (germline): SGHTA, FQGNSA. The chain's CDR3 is CASSRRIDWGQGTDTQYF. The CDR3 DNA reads TGTGCCAGCTCCAGAAGAATCGATTGGGGACAGGGCACAGATACGCAGTATTTT. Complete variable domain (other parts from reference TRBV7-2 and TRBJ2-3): GAGVSQSPSNKVTEKGKDVELRCDPISGHTALYWYRQSLGQGLEFLIYFQGNSAPDKSGLPSDRFSAERTGGSVSTLTIQRTQQEDSAVYLCASSRRIDWGQGTDTQYFGPGTRLTVL.

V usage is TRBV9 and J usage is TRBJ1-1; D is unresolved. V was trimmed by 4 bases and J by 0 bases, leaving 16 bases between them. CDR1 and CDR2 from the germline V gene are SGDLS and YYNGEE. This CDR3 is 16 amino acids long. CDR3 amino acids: CASSPIQFHMNTEAFF. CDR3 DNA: TGTGCCAGCAGCCCGATACAGTTCCACATGAACACTGAAGCTTTCTTT. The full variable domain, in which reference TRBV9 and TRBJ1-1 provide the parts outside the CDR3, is DSGVTQTPKHLITATGQRVTLRCSPRSGDLSVYWYQQSLDQGLQFLIQYYNGEERAKGNILERFSAQQFPDLHSELNLSSLELGDSALYFCASSPIQFHMNTEAFFGQGTRLTVV.

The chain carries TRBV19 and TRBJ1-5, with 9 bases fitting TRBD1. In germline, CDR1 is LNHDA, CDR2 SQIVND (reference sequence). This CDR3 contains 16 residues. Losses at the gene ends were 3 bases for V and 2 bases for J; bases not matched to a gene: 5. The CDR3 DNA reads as TGTGCCAGTAGTATTACAGGGGGCGCAGGCAATCAGCCCCAGCATTTT. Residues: CASSITGGAGNQPQHF.

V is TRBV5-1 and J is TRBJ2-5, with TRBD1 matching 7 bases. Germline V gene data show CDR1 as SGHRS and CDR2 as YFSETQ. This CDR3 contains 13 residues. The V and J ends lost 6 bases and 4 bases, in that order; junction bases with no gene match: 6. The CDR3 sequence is CASTGQAGETQYF. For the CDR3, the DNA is TGCGCCAGCACAGGACAGGCCGGAGAGACCCAGTACTTC. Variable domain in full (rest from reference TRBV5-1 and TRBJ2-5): KAGVTQTPRYLIKTRGQQVTLSCSPISGHRSVSWYQQTPGQGLQFLFEYFSETQRNKGNFPGRFSGRQFSNSRSEMNVSTLELGDSALYLCASTGQAGETQYFGPGTRLLVL.

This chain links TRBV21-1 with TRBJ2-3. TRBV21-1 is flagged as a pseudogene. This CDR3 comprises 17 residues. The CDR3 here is CASSPKASRILFDTQYF. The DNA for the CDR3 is TGTGCCAGCAGCCCCAAGGCTTCACGGATTCTCTTCGATACGCAGTATTTT.

CDR3 protein: CASRDGNTGELFF. CDR3 in DNA: TGTGCCAGTAGGGACGGGAACACCGGGGAGCTGTTTTTT. The J gene is TRBJ2-2, the V gene TRBV2; the D call may be TRBD1 or TRBD2 (5 bases each). Looked up from germline, CDR1 is SNHLY and CDR2 is FYNNEI. CDR3 size: 13 residues. The germline V and J ends were trimmed by 9 bases and 1 base, with 9 bases remaining between them.

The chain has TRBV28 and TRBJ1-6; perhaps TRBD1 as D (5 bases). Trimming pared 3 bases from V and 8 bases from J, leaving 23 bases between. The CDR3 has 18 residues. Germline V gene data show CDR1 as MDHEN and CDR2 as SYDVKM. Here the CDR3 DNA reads TGTGCCAGCAGTTTGAGGAGGGGAAGCCGGTATGAGGATTCACCCCTCCACTTT. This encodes CASSLRRGSRYEDSPLHF.

The CDR3 DNA reads TGTGCCAGCAGCTCTAGCGGGGGGGACACAGATACGCAGTATTTT. Its translation is CASSSSGGDTDTQYF. The rearrangement joins TRBV7-2 to TRBJ2-3, with TRBD2 identical over 12 bases. Germline V gives CDR1 SGHTA, CDR2 FQGNSA. With V trimmed by 4 bases and J by 2 bases, 1 base remained unmatched. The CDR3 runs to 15 residues.

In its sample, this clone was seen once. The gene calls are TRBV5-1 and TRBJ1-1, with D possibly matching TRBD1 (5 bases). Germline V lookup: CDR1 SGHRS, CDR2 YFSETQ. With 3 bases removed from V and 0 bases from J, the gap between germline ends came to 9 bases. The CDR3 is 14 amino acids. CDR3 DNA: TGCGCCAGCAGCTCCGACAGCCTGAACACTGAAGCTTTCTTT. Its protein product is CASSSDSLNTEAFF.

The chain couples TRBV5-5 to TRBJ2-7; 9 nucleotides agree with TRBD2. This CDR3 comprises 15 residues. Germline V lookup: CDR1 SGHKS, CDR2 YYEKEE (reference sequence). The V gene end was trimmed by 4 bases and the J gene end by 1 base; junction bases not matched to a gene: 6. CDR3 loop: CASSPLAGVSYEQYF. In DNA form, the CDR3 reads TGTGCCAGCAGCCCCTTAGCGGGGGTGTCCTACGAGCAGTACTTC. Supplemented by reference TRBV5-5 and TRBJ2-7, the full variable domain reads DAGVTQSPTHLIKTRGQQVTLRCSPISGHKSVSWYQQVLGQGPQFIFQYYEKEERGRGNFPDRFSARQFPNYSSELNVNALLLGDSALYLCASSPLAGVSYEQYFGPGTRLTVT.